The clone carrying this T cell receptor beta chain has only a few counts. The data were obtained in a study of patients and donors after allogeneic stem cell transplantation. Using its own MiXCR run on the RT-PCR reads, TCRdb lists one record per CDR3 protein. The sample yields roughly 960,000 distinct CDR3 sequences, roughly 17% seen once. In germline, CDR1 is SNHLY, CDR2 FYNNEI. The CDR3 is made up of 15 amino acids. V shed 2 bases and J shed 4 bases, with 12 bases lying between them. The sequencing input was blood, either unsorted or a sorted T cell fraction (not recorded which). This chain uses TRBV2 with TRBJ1-5; perhaps TRBD1 as D (6 bases). The sequence was collected from a human donor who was either an allogeneic HSCT recipient or a stem cell or donor lymphocyte infusion donor (not recorded which). It is not recorded whose cells these are; they may come from a transplant donor. CDR3 sequence reads: CASSELQGGNQPQHF. The CDR3 nucleotides read TGTGCCAGCAGTGAATTACAGGGTGGAAATCAGCCCCAGCATTTT.